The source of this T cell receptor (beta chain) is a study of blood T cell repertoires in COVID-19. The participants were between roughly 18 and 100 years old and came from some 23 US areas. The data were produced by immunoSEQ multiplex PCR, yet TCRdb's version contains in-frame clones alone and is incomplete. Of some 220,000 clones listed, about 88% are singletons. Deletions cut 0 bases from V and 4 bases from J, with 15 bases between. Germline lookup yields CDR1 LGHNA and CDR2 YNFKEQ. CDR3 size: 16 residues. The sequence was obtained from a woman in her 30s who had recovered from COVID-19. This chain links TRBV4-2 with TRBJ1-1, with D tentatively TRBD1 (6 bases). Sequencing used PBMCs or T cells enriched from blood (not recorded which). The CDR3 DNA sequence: TGTGCCAGCAGCCAAGATGCAGGGGTAGCGGGCACTGAAGCTTTCTTT. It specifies CASSQDAGVAGTEAFF.